This T cell receptor (beta chain) was sequenced for a study of blood T cell repertoires in COVID-19. Study information: Both acute and convalescent COVID-19 samples were obtained from the United States, Italy and Spain. Nucleic acid was either cDNA or gDNA, and it came from T cells, B-cell-depleted T cells, or PBMCs.

This clone came up once. This CDR3 spans 15 amino acids. Trimming pared 5 bases from V and 2 bases from J, leaving 14 bases between. From germline, CDR1 is LNHNV and CDR2 YYDKDF (reference sequence). Per the original data handling: Reference gene primer amplification gave estimated nucleated cell counts. Measured with immunoSEQ multiplex PCR; TCRdb has only the in-frame clones, and not every one. That table supplies the V and J calls and clone size; D and trimming were determined from the DNA. The sample has fewer than 350,000 clones, 88% seen once. The chain couples TRBV15 to TRBJ2-3, with D possibly being TRBD1 (7 bases). The sequence was obtained from a man aged 18-30 years with active or convalescent COVID-19. Sequencing was performed on peripheral blood. The CDR3 nucleotides read TGTGCCACCAGCGGAAGACAGGGACTCACAGATACGCAGTATTTT. Protein: CATSGRQGLTDTQYF.